The 18 T cell receptor beta chains reported below all come from one sample, sequenced in a study of blood T cell repertoires in COVID-19 (dated by TCRdb to 2018 to 2020). Library method: the immunoSEQ multiplex PCR assay. This immuneACCESS table, as held by TCRdb, lists in-frame sequences with V and J called but not all clones. Of the missing ones, under half trace to an unresolved V gene in checked studies; the others have no known cause. The table for this sample lists some 31,000 clones; around 87% of them were counted only once. The top ten hold 1.5% to 1.7% of the sample. The specimen was peripheral blood. The source is a man aged 55 to 70 with active COVID-19.

This chain uses TRBV14 with TRBJ2-5, with D uncertain. CDR1 and CDR2 from the germline V gene are SGHDN and FVKESK. The CDR3 is 15 amino acids. V lost 1 base and J lost 1, with 10 bases in between. CDR3 protein: CASSQGENFQETQYF. The CDR3 DNA sequence: TGTGCCAGCAGCCAAGGAGAGAACTTCCAAGAGACCCAGTACTTC.

The chain couples TRBV3-1 (or the pseudogene TRBV3-2) to TRBJ2-3, with 9 positions matching TRBD2. Germline CDR1 is LGHDT and CDR2 is YNNKEL (reference sequence). Trimming removed 2 bases from V and 0 bases from J; junction bases left unmatched: 3. This CDR3 contains 16 residues. The CDR3 region has the DNA TGTGCCAGCAGCCAACTAGCGGGGACTAGCACAGATACGCAGTATTTT. This translates into CASSQLAGTSTDTQYF.

The chain is built from TRBV5-8 and TRBJ2-5; D may be TRBD2 (7 bases). CDR3 length: 16 residues. Germline V CDR1 and CDR2: SGHTS, YDEGEE. V lost 4 bases and J lost 0, with 16 bases in between. The CDR3 reads CASSVAGGGYQETQYF. CDR3 nucleotides: TGTGCCAGCAGCGTAGCGGGCGGGGGCTACCAAGAGACCCAGTACTTC.

The rearrangement links TRBV5-6 to TRBJ2-2, with TRBD1 matching 9 bases. Trimming at V came to 2 bases and at J to 5 bases, leaving 4 bases not matched to a gene. The germline V gene has CDR1 SGHDT and CDR2 YYEEEE. CDR3 length equals 15 residues. The CDR3 loop reads CASSFWDRETGELFF. The CDR3 DNA is TGTGCCAGCAGCTTTTGGGACAGGGAAACCGGGGAGCTGTTTTTT.

This chain connects TRBV12-3 or TRBV12-4 to TRBJ1-1, with D hard to call. The germline V and J ends were trimmed by 8 bases and 4 bases, with 14 bases remaining between them. The CDR3 consists of 13 residues. CDR3 loop: CASRPRRATEAFF. The CDR3 coding sequence is TGTGCCAGCCGGCCCCGGAGGGCCACTGAAGCTTTCTTT.

The chain carries TRBV4-1 and TRBJ2-7; 8 nucleotides agree with TRBD1. The length of the CDR3 is 17 residues. Looked up from germline, CDR1 is MGHRA and CDR2 is YSYEKL. With V trimmed by 3 bases and J by 6 bases, 16 bases remained unmatched. CDR3 sequence: CASSQRVKGQGASEQYF. For the CDR3, the DNA is TGCGCCAGCAGCCAGCGGGTTAAGGGGCAGGGGGCGAGCGAGCAGTACTTC.

The CDR3 reads CAWSGGNSYEQYF. The CDR3 DNA is TGTGCCTGGTCGGGGGGGAACTCCTACGAGCAGTACTTC. The chain couples TRBV30 to TRBJ2-7; 8 positions agree with TRBD2. Unmatched junction bases numbered 3, after V lost 5 bases and J lost 0 bases. The CDR3 length is 13 residues. Germline-derived CDR1 and CDR2 are GTSNPN and SVGIG (reference sequence).

Only one count was recorded for this clone. This rearrangement joins TRBV4-3 to TRBJ2-2, with 10 bases matching TRBD1. The junction had 8 bases not matched to a gene; V was cut back by 5 bases and J by 8 bases. Germline lookup yields CDR1 LGHNA and CDR2 YSLEER. The CDR3 has 15 residues. The CDR3 spells CASSEDRGSWGELFF. DNA of the CDR3: TGCGCCAGCAGCGAGGACAGGGGGTCATGGGGGGAGCTGTTTTTT.

The chain joins TRBV5-4 to TRBJ1-6; the D gene is possibly TRBD1 (6 bases). Trimming removed 0 bases from V and 8 bases from J, with 15 bases in between. The CDR3 has 16 residues. Germline V gene lookup returns CDR1 SGHNT and CDR2 YYREEE (reference sequence). DNA of the CDR3: TGTGCCAGCAGCTTGGAGAGGGGGAGATTCTATTCACCCCTCCACTTT. Protein: CASSLERGRFYSPLHF.

Concerning this clone itself: The junction differs from germline at one of its ends, possibly a read error. The chain links TRBV15 to TRBJ1-2, with D possibly matching TRBD1 (6 bases). The CDR3 has 13 residues. CDR1 is LNHNV, CDR2 YYDKDF, per germline (reference sequence). CDR3 bases: TGTGCCACCAGCAGAGATCAATGGGGGGGCCAAGATTTC. This translates into CATSRDQWGGQDF.

The V gene is TRBV9, the J gene TRBJ2-7; TRBD1 agrees at 9 bases. The CDR3 is 14 amino acids. Germline V CDR1 and CDR2: SGDLS, YYNGEE. J was trimmed by 7 bases and V by 3 bases; bases with no gene match: 8. CDR3 loop: CASSARTGAVEQYF. In DNA form, the CDR3 reads TGTGCCAGCAGCGCCAGGACAGGGGCTGTGGAGCAGTACTTC.

The chain uses TRBV18 and TRBJ1-4, with D maybe TRBD1 (5 bases). Germline CDR1 and CDR2: KGHSH and LQKENI. The CDR3 totals 15 residues. V dropped 3 bases and J dropped 7 bases, with 15 bases sitting between them. CDR3 nucleotide sequence: TGTGCCAGCTCACCCCCGGACATGGGTGGTGAAAAACTGTTTTTT. As protein: CASSPPDMGGEKLFF.

By share of the sample, this clone is medium-sized. This sequence joins TRBV4-2 and TRBJ1-4; D not certain. V was clipped by 4 bases and J by 6 bases, with 12 bases between them. The CDR3 extends over 14 amino acids. Per germline, CDR1 LGHNA and CDR2 YNFKEQ. The CDR3 coding sequence is TGTGCCAGCAGCCTCGTCTACAGAGATGAAAAACTGTTTTTT. Translation: CASSLVYRDEKLFF.

This chain connects TRBV19 to TRBJ1-2, with D possibly being TRBD1 (5 bases). V gave up 0 bases and J gave up 7 bases, with 12 bases separating them. This CDR3 has 14 amino acids. Germline values: CDR1 LNHDA, CDR2 SQIVND (reference sequence). CDR3 in DNA: TGTGCCAGTAGTATAGACCAGGGTAGGTCTGGCTACACCTTC. This translates into CASSIDQGRSGYTF.

The chain employs TRBV5-1 and TRBJ2-5; 8 nucleotides match TRBD1. V gave up 0 bases and J gave up 6 bases; unmatched junction bases: 10. The CDR3 sequence is 16 residues long. Looked up from germline, CDR1 is SGHRS and CDR2 is YFSETQ. In DNA, the CDR3 is TGCGCCAGCAGCTTGGAAGGACAGGGCACACTCCAGACCCAGTACTTC. Translating it yields CASSLEGQGTLQTQYF. The full variable domain, in which reference TRBV5-1 and TRBJ2-5 provide the parts outside the CDR3, is KAGVTQTPRYLIKTRGQQVTLSCSPISGHRSVSWYQQTPGQGLQFLFEYFSETQRNKGNFPGRFSGRQFSNSRSEMNVSTLELGDSALYLCASSLEGQGTLQTQYFGPGTRLLVL.

The chain is built from TRBV2 and TRBJ2-7; 12 bases map to TRBD2. The CDR3 has 14 amino acids. After removal of 8 bases from V and 2 bases from J, the junction contained 4 bases not matched to a gene. CDR1 SNHLY and CDR2 FYNNEI come from the germline V gene. CDR3 DNA sequence: TGTGCCAGCCATTGGACTAGCGGGGCCTACGAGCAGTACTTC. It codes for CASHWTSGAYEQYF.

This clone was observed a single time. This chain connects TRBV5-1 to TRBJ1-4, with 8 bases matching TRBD1. The germline CDR1 and CDR2 sequences are SGHRS and YFSETQ. CDR3 size: 15 residues. The J segment lost 7 bases and the V segment lost 1 base, leaving 6 bases of the junction unmatched. CDR3 loop: CASSLYAGGIEKLFF. The CDR3 nucleotides are TGCGCCAGCAGCTTGTATGCAGGGGGCATTGAAAAACTGTTTTTT.

The chain uses TRBV7-2 and TRBJ1-6; 8 positions match TRBD1. The CDR3 consists of 16 residues. Trimming removed 4 bases from V and 7 bases from J; junction bases left unmatched: 9. Germline values: CDR1 SGHTA, CDR2 FQGNSA. Written as DNA, the CDR3 is TGTGCCAGCAGCTCCCCCCGGACAGGGCGGAATTCACCCCTCCACTTT. This encodes CASSSPRTGRNSPLHF.